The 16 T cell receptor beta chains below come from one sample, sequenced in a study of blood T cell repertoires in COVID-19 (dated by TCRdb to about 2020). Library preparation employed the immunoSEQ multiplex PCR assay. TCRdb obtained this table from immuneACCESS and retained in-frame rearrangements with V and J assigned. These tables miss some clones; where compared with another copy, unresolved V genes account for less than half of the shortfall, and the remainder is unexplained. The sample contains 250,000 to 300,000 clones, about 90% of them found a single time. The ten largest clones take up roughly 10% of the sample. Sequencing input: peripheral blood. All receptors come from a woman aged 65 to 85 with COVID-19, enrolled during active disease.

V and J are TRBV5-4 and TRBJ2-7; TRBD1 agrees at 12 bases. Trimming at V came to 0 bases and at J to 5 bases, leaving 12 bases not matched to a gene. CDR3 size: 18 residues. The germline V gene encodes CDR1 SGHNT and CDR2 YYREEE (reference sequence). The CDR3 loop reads CASSLDWGRGQGADEQYF. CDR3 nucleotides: TGTGCCAGCAGCTTGGATTGGGGCAGGGGACAGGGGGCGGACGAGCAGTACTTC. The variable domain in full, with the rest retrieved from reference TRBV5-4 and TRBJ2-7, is ETGVTQSPTHLIKTRGQQVTLRCSSQSGHNTVSWYQQALGQGPQFIFQYYREEENGRGNFPPRFSGLQFPNYSSELNVNALELDDSALYLCASSLDWGRGQGADEQYFGPGTRLTVT.

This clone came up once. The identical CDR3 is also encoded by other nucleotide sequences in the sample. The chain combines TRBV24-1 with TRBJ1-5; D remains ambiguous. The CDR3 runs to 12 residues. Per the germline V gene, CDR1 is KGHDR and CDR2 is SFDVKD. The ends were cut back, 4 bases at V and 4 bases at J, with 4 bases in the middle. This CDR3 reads CATSDPNQPQHF. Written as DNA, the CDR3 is TGTGCCACCAGTGACCCTAATCAGCCCCAGCATTTT.

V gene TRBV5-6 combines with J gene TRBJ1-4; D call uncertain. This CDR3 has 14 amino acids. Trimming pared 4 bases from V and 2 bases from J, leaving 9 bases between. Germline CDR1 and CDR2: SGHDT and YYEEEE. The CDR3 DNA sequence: TGTGCCAGCAGCCAGACATTTACTAATGAAAAACTGTTTTTT. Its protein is CASSQTFTNEKLFF.

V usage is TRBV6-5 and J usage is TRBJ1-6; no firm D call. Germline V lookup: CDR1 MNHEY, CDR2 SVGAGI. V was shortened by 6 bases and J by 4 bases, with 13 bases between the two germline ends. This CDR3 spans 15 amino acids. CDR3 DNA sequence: TGTGCCAGCAGGGGCTCAGACGGTTATAATTCACCCCTCCACTTT. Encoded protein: CASRGSDGYNSPLHF.

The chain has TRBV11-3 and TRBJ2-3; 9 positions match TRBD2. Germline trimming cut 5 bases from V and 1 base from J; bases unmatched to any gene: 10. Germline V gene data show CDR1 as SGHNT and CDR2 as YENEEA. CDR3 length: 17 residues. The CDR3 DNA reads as TGTGCCAGCAGCCTAAGGGGCCAGCGGGAGGGCACAGATACGCAGTATTTT. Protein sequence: CASSLRGQREGTDTQYF.

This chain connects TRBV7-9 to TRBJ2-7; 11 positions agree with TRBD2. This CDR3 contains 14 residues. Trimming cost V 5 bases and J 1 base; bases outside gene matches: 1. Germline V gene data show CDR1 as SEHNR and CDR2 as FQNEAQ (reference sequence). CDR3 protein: CASSRTSGSYEQYF. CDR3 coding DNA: TGTGCCAGCAGCCGGACTAGCGGGTCCTACGAGCAGTACTTC.

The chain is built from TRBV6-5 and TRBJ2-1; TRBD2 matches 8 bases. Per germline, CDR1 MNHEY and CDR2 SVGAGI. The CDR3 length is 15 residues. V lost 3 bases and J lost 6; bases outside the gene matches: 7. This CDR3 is CASSYEVAGTNEQFF. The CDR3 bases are TGTGCCAGCAGTTATGAGGTAGCGGGAACCAATGAGCAGTTCTTC.

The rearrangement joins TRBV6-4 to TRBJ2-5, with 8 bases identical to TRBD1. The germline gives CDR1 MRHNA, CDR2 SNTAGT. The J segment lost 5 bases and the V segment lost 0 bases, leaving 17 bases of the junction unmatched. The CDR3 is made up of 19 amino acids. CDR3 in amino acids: CASSDSNDFLEQGVETQYF. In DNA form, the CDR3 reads TGTGCCAGCAGTGACTCGAATGATTTTTTGGAACAGGGGGTTGAGACCCAGTACTTC.

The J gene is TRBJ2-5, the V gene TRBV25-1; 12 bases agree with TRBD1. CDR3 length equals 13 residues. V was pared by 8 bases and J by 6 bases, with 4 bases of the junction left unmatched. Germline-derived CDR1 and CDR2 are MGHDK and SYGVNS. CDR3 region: CASGTGGLKTQYF. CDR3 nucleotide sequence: TGTGCCAGCGGGACAGGGGGCTTAAAGACCCAGTACTTC.

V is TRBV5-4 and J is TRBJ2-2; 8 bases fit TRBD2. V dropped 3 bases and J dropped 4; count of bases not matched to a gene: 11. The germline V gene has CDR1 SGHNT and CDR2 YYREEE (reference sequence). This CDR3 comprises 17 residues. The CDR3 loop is CASSSPTSGRITGELFF. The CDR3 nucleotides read TGTGCCAGCAGCTCCCCCACTAGCGGTAGAATCACCGGGGAGCTGTTTTTT.

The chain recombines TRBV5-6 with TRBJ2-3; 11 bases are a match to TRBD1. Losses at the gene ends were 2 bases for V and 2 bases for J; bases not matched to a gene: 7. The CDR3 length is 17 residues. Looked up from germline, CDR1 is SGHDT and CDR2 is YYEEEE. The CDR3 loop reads CASSFTGTGGLTDTQYF. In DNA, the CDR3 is TGTGCCAGCAGCTTCACCGGGACAGGGGGACTCACAGATACGCAGTATTTT. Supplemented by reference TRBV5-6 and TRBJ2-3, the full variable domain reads DAGVTQSPTHLIKTRGQQVTLRCSPKSGHDTVSWYQQALGQGPQFIFQYYEEEERQRGNFPDRFSGHQFPNYSSELNVNALLLGDSALYLCASSFTGTGGLTDTQYFGPGTRLTVL.

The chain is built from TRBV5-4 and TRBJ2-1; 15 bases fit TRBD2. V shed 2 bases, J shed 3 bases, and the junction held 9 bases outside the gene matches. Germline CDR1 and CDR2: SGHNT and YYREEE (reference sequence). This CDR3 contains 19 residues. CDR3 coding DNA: TGTGCCAGCAGCTTATACTCCGGGACTAGCGGGAGGATCTACAATGAGCAGTTCTTC. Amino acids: CASSLYSGTSGRIYNEQFF.

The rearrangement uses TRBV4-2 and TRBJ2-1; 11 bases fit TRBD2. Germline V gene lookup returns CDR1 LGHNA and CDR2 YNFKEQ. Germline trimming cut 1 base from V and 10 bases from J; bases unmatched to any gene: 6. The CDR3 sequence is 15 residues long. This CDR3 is CASSQGTGLAAEQFF. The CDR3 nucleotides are TGTGCCAGCAGCCAAGGAACGGGACTAGCGGCGGAGCAGTTCTTC.

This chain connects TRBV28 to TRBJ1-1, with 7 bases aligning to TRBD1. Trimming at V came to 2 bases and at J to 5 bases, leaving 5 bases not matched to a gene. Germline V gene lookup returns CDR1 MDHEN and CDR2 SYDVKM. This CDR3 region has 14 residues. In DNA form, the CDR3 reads TGTGCCAGCAGTTTACCACCAGGGGGGACTGAAGCTTTCTTT. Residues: CASSLPPGGTEAFF.

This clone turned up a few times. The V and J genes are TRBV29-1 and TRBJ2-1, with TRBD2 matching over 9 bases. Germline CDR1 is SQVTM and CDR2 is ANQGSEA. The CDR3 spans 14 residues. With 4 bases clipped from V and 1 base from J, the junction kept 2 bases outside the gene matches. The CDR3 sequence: CSVVAGVSYNEQFF. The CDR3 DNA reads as TGCAGCGTTGTAGCGGGAGTGTCCTACAATGAGCAGTTCTTC.

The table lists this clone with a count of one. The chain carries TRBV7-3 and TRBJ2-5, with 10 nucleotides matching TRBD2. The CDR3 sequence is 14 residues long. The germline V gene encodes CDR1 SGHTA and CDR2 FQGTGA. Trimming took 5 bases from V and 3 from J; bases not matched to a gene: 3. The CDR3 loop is CASSALAGEETQYF. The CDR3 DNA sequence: TGTGCCAGCAGCGCTCTAGCGGGAGAAGAGACCCAGTACTTC.